This TCR beta chain was observed in a study of blood T cell repertoires in COVID-19. Original handling: By means of reference gene primer amplification, nucleated cell counts were estimated. Profiling relied on immunoSEQ multiplex PCR, and the TCRdb table lists in-frame clones only, not all of them. V and J calls and clone size are copied from that table; D and trimming were computed from the DNA. The data show some 330,000 clones, roughly 88% seen once. The participants were between about 18 and 89 years old and came from about two dozen US areas. Each participant's cohort was designated according to participant-reported clinical history. For recovered donors of Cohort 3, there were two negative PCRs, clearance, or symptom resolution. The CDR3 is made up of 15 amino acids. After removal of 2 bases from V and 5 bases from J, the junction contained 5 bases not matched to a gene. From germline, CDR1 is WSHSY and CDR2 SAAADI.

This TCR derives from a man aged 25-45 years who had recovered from COVID-19. The chain uses TRBV10-2 and TRBJ1-2; 10 bases agree with TRBD1. Sequencing was performed on PBMCs or T cells enriched from blood (not recorded which). The CDR3 DNA reads as TGCGCCAGCAGTGAGCCGGGACAGGGGAATTATGGCTACACCTTC. This sequence encodes CASSEPGQGNYGYTF.